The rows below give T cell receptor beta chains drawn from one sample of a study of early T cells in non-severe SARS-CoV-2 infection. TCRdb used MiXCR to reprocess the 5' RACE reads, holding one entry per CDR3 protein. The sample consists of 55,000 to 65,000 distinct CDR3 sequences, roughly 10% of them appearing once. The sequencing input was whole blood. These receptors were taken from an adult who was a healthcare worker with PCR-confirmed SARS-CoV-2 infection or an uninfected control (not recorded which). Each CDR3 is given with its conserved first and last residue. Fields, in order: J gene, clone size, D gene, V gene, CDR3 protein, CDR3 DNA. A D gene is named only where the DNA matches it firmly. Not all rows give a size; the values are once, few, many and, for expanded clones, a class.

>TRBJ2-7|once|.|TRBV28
CASSLRATYGQYF
TGTGCCAGCAGTTTGCGGGCAACCTACGGGCAGTACTTC
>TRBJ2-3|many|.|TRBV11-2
CASSSTTDTQYF
TGTGCCAGCAGCTCTACCACAGATACGCAGTATTTT
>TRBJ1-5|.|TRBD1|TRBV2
CASRGTGGGQPQHF
TGTGCCAGCAGGGGGACAGGGGGCGGTCAGCCCCAGCATTTT
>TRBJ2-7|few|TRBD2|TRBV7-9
CASSPKLRLAGYEQYF
TGTGCCAGCAGCCCGAAGCTAAGGCTAGCGGGCTACGAGCAGTACTTC
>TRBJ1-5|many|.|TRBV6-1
CASSEYGNSNQPQHF
TGTGCCAGCAGTGAATATGGGAATAGCAATCAGCCCCAGCATTTT
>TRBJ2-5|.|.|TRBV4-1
CASSQGWDTQGEGQYF
TGCGCCAGCAGCCAAGGGTGGGACACCCAAGGTGAGGGCCAGTACTTC
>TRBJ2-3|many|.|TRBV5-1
CASSLALDTQYF
TGCGCCAGCAGCTTGGCCTTGGATACGCAGTATTTT
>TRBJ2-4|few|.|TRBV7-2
CASSANPGGSGNIQYF
TGTGCCAGCAGCGCAAACCCAGGGGGGTCGGGAAACATTCAGTACTTC
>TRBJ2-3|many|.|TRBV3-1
CASSQRDGTDTQYF
TGTGCCAGCAGCCAACGGGACGGCACAGATACGCAGTATTTT
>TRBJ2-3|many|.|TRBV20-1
CSASSGMKGDTQYF
TGCAGTGCTAGTTCCGGGATGAAGGGGGATACGCAGTATTTT
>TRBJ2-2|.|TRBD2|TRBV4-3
CASSQDFPGLAGGTNTGELFF
TGCGCCAGCAGCCAAGATTTCCCAGGACTAGCGGGAGGAACGAACACCGGGGAGCTGTTTTTT
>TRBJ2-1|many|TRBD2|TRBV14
CASSLGTSGRNEQFF
TGTGCCAGCAGCCTGGGGACTAGCGGGAGGAATGAGCAGTTCTTC
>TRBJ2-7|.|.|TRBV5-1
CASSLTTRSSYEQYF
TGCGCCAGCAGCTTGACTACCAGGAGCTCCTACGAGCAGTACTTC
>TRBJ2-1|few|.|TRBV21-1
CASAESGSSYNEQFF
TGTGCCAGCGCGGAGTCCGGGTCCTCCTACAATGAGCAGTTCTTC
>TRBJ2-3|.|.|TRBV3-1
CASSPGTPRHTQYF
TGTGCCAGCAGCCCCGGGACTCCACGGCATACGCAGTATTTT
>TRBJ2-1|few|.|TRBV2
CASSGRSMNEQFF
TGTGCCAGCAGTGGCCGATCAATGAATGAGCAGTTCTTC
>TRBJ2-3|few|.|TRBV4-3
CASSQDKSSADTQYF
TGCGCCAGCAGCCAAGATAAGTCTAGCGCAGATACGCAGTATTTT
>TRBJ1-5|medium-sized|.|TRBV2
CATARRENQPQHF
TGTGCCACTGCGCGGAGGGAGAATCAGCCCCAGCATTTT
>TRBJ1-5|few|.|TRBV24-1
CATSERTVDSNQPQHF
TGTGCCACCAGTGAGCGGACGGTGGATAGCAATCAGCCCCAGCATTTT
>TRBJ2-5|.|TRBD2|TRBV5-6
CASSLIAGERETQYF
TGTGCCAGCAGCTTGATAGCGGGAGAGCGAGAGACCCAGTACTTC
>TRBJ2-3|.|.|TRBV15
CATSEESVRGTDTQYF
TGTGCCACCAGCGAAGAAAGTGTGCGAGGCACAGATACGCAGTATTTT
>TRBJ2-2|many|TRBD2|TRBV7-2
CASSLRLAGDGGELFF
TGTGCCAGCAGCTTAAGACTAGCGGGAGATGGCGGGGAGCTGTTTTTT
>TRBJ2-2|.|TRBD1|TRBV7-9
CASSSPPGQGNTGELFF
TGTGCCAGCAGCTCACCTCCTGGACAGGGAAACACCGGGGAGCTGTTTTTT
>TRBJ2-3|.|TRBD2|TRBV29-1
CSVEGDYLRDTQYF
TGCAGCGTTGAAGGGGACTACCTTCGGGATACGCAGTATTTT
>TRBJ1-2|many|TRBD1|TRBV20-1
CSARDRLGHYGYTF
TGCAGTGCTAGGGACAGGTTGGGACACTATGGCTACACCTTC
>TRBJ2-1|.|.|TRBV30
CAWSRGTFAEQFF
TGTGCCTGGAGTAGAGGGACCTTTGCTGAGCAGTTCTTC